The 25 T cell receptor beta chains given below trace back to one sample, sequenced in a study of identical twins listed by TCRdb under 2016. Libraries were prepared through 5' RACE. Reads for this sample came from an Illumina HiSeq 2000. TCRdb redid the processing of the public reads, applying fastp at Q25 and MiXCR, and retained in-frame beta chains. Under each unique CDR3 protein, matching rows form one entry showing the most common genes and DNA. Within this sample are roughly 570,000 distinct CDR3 sequences, with approximately 9.6% of them counted one time only. Together, the top ten hold roughly 3% of the sample. These same data were also listed under a study on yellow fever vaccine responses in identical twins.

Sequenced material: PBMCs. These receptors came from a woman aged 18-29 years in good health.

This clonotype was observed many times. The V call is TRBV4-3, the J call TRBJ2-3; D gene unclear. This CDR3 contains 12 residues. The V and J ends lost 0 bases and 6 bases respectively, with 4 bases between them. Germline V lookup: CDR1 LGHNA, CDR2 YSLEER. The CDR3 region is CASSQDGDTQYF. The CDR3 DNA sequence: TGCGCCAGCAGCCAAGACGGGGATACGCAGTATTTT.

The V and J genes are TRBV5-1 and TRBJ2-5; D remains unclear. V was shortened by 0 bases and J by 2 bases, with 11 bases between the two germline ends. The CDR3 is 15 residues long. Germline V gives CDR1 SGHRS, CDR2 YFSETQ. Here the CDR3 reads CASSLGQILQETQYF. The DNA for the CDR3 is TGCGCCAGCAGCTTGGGGCAGATATTACAAGAGACCCAGTACTTC. Full variable domain (remainder filled in from reference TRBV5-1 and TRBJ2-5): KAGVTQTPRYLIKTRGQQVTLSCSPISGHRSVSWYQQTPGQGLQFLFEYFSETQRNKGNFPGRFSGRQFSNSRSEMNVSTLELGDSALYLCASSLGQILQETQYFGPGTRLLVL.

The CDR3 sequence: CAVPGLDETQYF. The DNA for the CDR3 is TGTGCCGTCCCGGGACTAGATGAGACCCAGTACTTC. The chain is built from TRBV6-1 and TRBJ2-5; 8 bases are shared with TRBD2. Germline-derived CDR1 and CDR2 are MNHNS and SASEGT. The CDR3 runs to 12 residues. V trimming: 11 bases; J trimming: 5 bases; junction bases outside the gene matches: 7.

V is TRBV28 and J is TRBJ2-1; D may be TRBD1 or TRBD2 (5 bases each). CDR3 length: 15 amino acids. Germline V gene data show CDR1 as MDHEN and CDR2 as SYDVKM. The ends were cut back, 3 bases at V and 6 bases at J, with 15 bases in the middle. CDR3 residues: CASSFPGPLSNEQFF. CDR3 sequence (DNA): TGTGCCAGCAGTTTCCCGGGACCTCTAAGCAATGAGCAGTTCTTC.

This clonotype was seen only a few times. The J gene is TRBJ2-3, the V gene TRBV27, with 13 bases matching TRBD2. Germline CDR1 reads MNHEY; CDR2 reads SMNVEV (reference sequence). The CDR3 length is 18 residues. V dropped 6 bases and J dropped 0; count of bases not matched to a gene: 9. This CDR3 reads CASSPDGTSGASTDTQYF. The CDR3 DNA reads TGTGCCAGCAGCCCGGACGGGACTAGCGGGGCGAGCACAGATACGCAGTATTTT.

In its sample, this clonotype was seen many times. The rearrangement uses TRBV14 and TRBJ2-1, with D possibly being TRBD2 (6 bases). This CDR3 is built from 15 residues. Germline V gene sequence: CDR1 SGHDN, CDR2 FVKESK. Trimming cost V 0 bases and J 13 bases, with 19 bases left between them. In nucleotides, the CDR3 is TGTGCCAGCAGCCAAGAGAGCGGAGAGCGGACTATCCAGTTCTTC. It translates to CASSQESGERTIQFF.

This clonotype was counted at least ten times. The V call is TRBV28, the J call TRBJ2-2; no clear D. The V gene lost 2 bases and the J gene lost 4 bases, with 14 bases spanning the gap. This CDR3 is 16 amino acids long. Germline V lookup: CDR1 MDHEN, CDR2 SYDVKM. In nucleotides, the CDR3 is TGTGCCAGCAGTTTAACGTCCCCCGGCAGCACCGGGGAGCTGTTTTTT. As protein: CASSLTSPGSTGELFF.

This clonotype was counted ten times or more. The gene calls are TRBV7-9 and TRBJ1-2; possibly TRBD1 for D (5 bases). CDR1 and CDR2 (germline): SEHNR, FQNEAQ (reference sequence). Trimming took 0 bases from V and 8 from J, leaving 10 bases between them. The CDR3 length is 13 residues. This chain's CDR3 is CASSLAQDMGYTF. The CDR3 nucleotides are TGTGCCAGCAGCTTAGCGCAGGACATGGGCTACACCTTC.

This clonotype was seen only a few times. This chain links TRBV3-1 with TRBJ2-1; 8 bases map to TRBD2. V lost 4 bases, J lost 6 bases, and 11 bases stayed unmatched. This CDR3 region has 16 residues. Germline V gives CDR1 LGHDT, CDR2 YNNKEL (reference sequence). CDR3 nucleotides: TGTGCCAGCAGCCCAAGTAGGTCGGGGGGGCCCAATGAGCAGTTCTTC. Protein: CASSPSRSGGPNEQFF.

This clonotype was detected a few times. This chain joins TRBV6-4 and TRBJ1-5; D is unresolved. CDR1 is MRHNA, CDR2 SNTAGT, per germline. V lost 2 bases and J 5 bases, leaving 7 bases between the germline ends. This CDR3 contains 13 residues. CDR3 region: CASSDETDQPQHF. CDR3 bases: TGTGCCAGCAGTGACGAGACGGATCAGCCCCAGCATTTT.

The V gene is TRBV5-1, the J gene TRBJ2-1, with 11 positions matching TRBD2. The V segment lost 1 base and the J segment 7 bases; nucleotides outside the gene matches: 4. The CDR3 loop spans 15 amino acids. In germline, CDR1 is SGHRS, CDR2 YFSETQ. DNA for the CDR3: TGCGCCAGCAGCTTGCGACTAGCGGGGCAGAATGAGCAGTTCTTC. This codes for CASSLRLAGQNEQFF.

This clonotype has more than one count but fewer than ten. This chain joins TRBV20-1 and TRBJ2-7; 8 positions match TRBD1. V dropped 1 base and J dropped 3; count of bases not matched to a gene: 5. Germline values: CDR1 DFQATT, CDR2 SNEGSKA (reference sequence). The CDR3 sequence is 14 residues long. CDR3 sequence (DNA): TGCAGTGCTAGAGTAGCAGGGGGCATCTACGAGCAGTACTTC. Protein product: CSARVAGGIYEQYF.

This chain uses TRBV6-1 with TRBJ2-1; D is uncertain. Per germline, CDR1 MNHNS and CDR2 SASEGT. This CDR3 has 13 residues. Trimming pared 4 bases from V and 8 bases from J, leaving 12 bases between. CDR3 protein: CASSAFRSDEQFF. Here the CDR3 DNA reads TGTGCCAGCAGTGCTTTCAGGTCGGATGAGCAGTTCTTC.

This clonotype has only a few counts. The chain couples TRBV5-1 to TRBJ2-1, with TRBD1 matching 8 bases. Per germline, CDR1 SGHRS and CDR2 YFSETQ. The CDR3 sequence is 13 residues long. The ends lost 3 bases at V and 12 bases at J; junction bases unmatched: 8. CDR3 coding DNA: TGCGCCAGCAGCTCCCAGGGGGCAGAGGGGCAGTTCTTC. It translates to CASSSQGAEGQFF.

The chain links TRBV30 to TRBJ2-4; D unclear. V shed 5 bases and J shed 1 base, with 12 bases lying between them. There are 14 residues in the CDR3. Germline CDR1 GTSNPN, CDR2 SVGIG (reference sequence). CDR3 in amino acids: CAWSRSVAKNIQYF. DNA for the CDR3: TGTGCCTGGTCCAGAAGTGTGGCCAAAAACATTCAGTACTTC.

V usage is TRBV5-5 and J usage is TRBJ2-7, with 7 positions matching TRBD2. The CDR3 totals 15 residues. The germline V gene encodes CDR1 SGHKS and CDR2 YYEKEE (reference sequence). Losses at the gene ends were 4 bases for V and 3 bases for J; bases not matched to a gene: 10. The CDR3 nucleotides read TGTGCCAGCAGCGCCAACATAGCGGGCCACTACGAGCAGTACTTC. It yields the protein CASSANIAGHYEQYF. The entire variable domain, with the rest obtained from reference TRBV5-5 and TRBJ2-7, is as follows: DAGVTQSPTHLIKTRGQQVTLRCSPISGHKSVSWYQQVLGQGPQFIFQYYEKEERGRGNFPDRFSARQFPNYSSELNVNALLLGDSALYLCASSANIAGHYEQYFGPGTRLTVT.

Written as DNA, the CDR3 is TGTGCCAGCAGCCCAAAACGGGACAGGGCTAATGAGCAGTTCTTC. It is translated as CASSPKRDRANEQFF. The genes are TRBV7-9 and TRBJ2-1; TRBD1 agrees at 9 bases. The CDR3 covers 15 residues. The V segment lost 5 bases and the J segment 7 bases; nucleotides outside the gene matches: 9. CDR1 and CDR2 from the germline V gene are SEHNR and FQNEAQ (reference sequence). The variable domain in full, completed from reference TRBV7-9 and TRBJ2-1, reads DTGVSQNPRHKITKRGQNVTFRCDPISEHNRLYWYRQTLGQGPEFLTYFQNEAQLEKSRLLSDRFSAERPKGSFSTLEIQRTEQGDSAMYLCASSPKRDRANEQFFGPGTRLTVL.

V usage is TRBV5-1 and J usage is TRBJ2-1, with 10 bases that match TRBD2. The length of the CDR3 is 17 residues. Germline CDR1 and CDR2: SGHRS and YFSETQ. J was trimmed by 2 bases and V by 1 base; bases with no gene match: 6. The CDR3 region is CASSLFTSGETYNEQFF. The CDR3 DNA follows: TGCGCCAGCAGCTTGTTCACTAGCGGGGAAACCTACAATGAGCAGTTCTTC.

This clonotype was counted at least ten times. This CDR3 reads CSVFSGELAKNIQYF. The CDR3 nucleotides read TGCAGCGTTTTTAGCGGAGAACTAGCCAAAAACATTCAGTACTTC. The V and J genes are TRBV29-1 and TRBJ2-4, with D perhaps TRBD2 (6 bases). The V end was cut by 5 bases, the J end by 0 bases, with 14 bases between. CDR1 and CDR2 from the germline V gene are SQVTM and ANQGSEA. The CDR3 has 15 amino acids. Full variable domain (missing parts from reference TRBV29-1 and TRBJ2-4): SAVISQKPSRDICQRGTSLTIQCQVDSQVTMMFWYRQQPGQSLTLIATANQGSEATYESGFVIDKFPISRPNLTFSTLTVSNMSPEDSSIYLCSVFSGELAKNIQYFGAGTRLSVL.

Worth noting for this clonotype: This clone may be a read error of a much larger clone one base away. The chain is built from TRBV7-2 and TRBJ1-1; no reliable D call. The CDR3 covers 11 residues. Trimming stripped 2 bases from V and 6 bases from J, with 4 bases between. Germline CDR1 is SGHTA and CDR2 is FQGNSA. This chain's CDR3 is CASSLQAEAFF. CDR3 coding DNA: TGTGCCAGCAGCTTACAGGCTGAAGCTTTCTTT.

This clonotype was counted only a few times. The CDR3 loop reads CASSPRSDPGNTIYF. In DNA form, the CDR3 reads TGTGCCAGCAGCCCTCGGAGCGACCCTGGAAACACCATATATTTT. The J gene is TRBJ1-3, the V gene TRBV4-2; D unresolved. This CDR3 is built from 15 residues. The V end lost 4 bases, the J end lost 2 bases, and 12 bases lay between the germline ends. CDR1 and CDR2 (germline): LGHNA, YNFKEQ.

This clonotype was seen ten or more times. V gene TRBV20-1 combines with J gene TRBJ2-5, with TRBD2 matching over 10 bases. The CDR3 is 17 amino acids. CDR1 is DFQATT and CDR2 is SNEGSKA in the germline V gene (reference sequence). Germline trimming cut 0 bases from V and 3 bases from J; bases unmatched to any gene: 10. Here the CDR3 reads CSAREVVASGSKETQYF. The CDR3 DNA reads as TGCAGTGCTAGAGAGGTAGTGGCTAGCGGGAGCAAAGAGACCCAGTACTTC.

This clonotype was seen many times. The V and J genes are TRBV29-1 and TRBJ2-1; the D is unclear. Trimming shortened V by 6 bases and J by 0 bases, and 12 bases separated the two germline ends. The CDR3 is 14 amino acids. CDR1 and CDR2 from the germline V gene are SQVTM and ANQGSEA. The CDR3 reads CSVELESSYNEQFF. The CDR3 DNA sequence: TGCAGCGTAGAATTGGAGAGCTCCTACAATGAGCAGTTCTTC.

The chain carries TRBV12-3 or TRBV12-4 and TRBJ2-2; no definite D call. The CDR3 runs 15 residues. Trimming cost V 5 bases and J 6 bases, with 16 bases left between them. The CDR3 reads CASSKIPGGPGELFF. The CDR3 nucleotides read TGTGCCAGCAGTAAAATCCCGGGCGGTCCCGGGGAGCTGTTTTTT.

This clonotype was detected ten times or more. The chain couples TRBV7-9 to TRBJ2-1; the D is unclear. The CDR3 runs to 15 residues. CDR1 is SEHNR and CDR2 is FQNEAQ in the germline V gene (reference sequence). V dropped 5 bases and J dropped 7 bases, with 18 bases sitting between them. The CDR3 DNA sequence: TGTGCCAGCAGCAGCACTCTGGATAGGTATAATGAGCAGTTCTTC. Protein sequence: CASSSTLDRYNEQFF.